This entry lists 20 T cell receptor beta chains sequenced from one sample in a study of T-cell reconstitution after alpha-beta-depleted transplantation in children. Researchers prepared the TCRbeta library using unique molecular identifiers, the study reports. One entry per CDR3 protein results from TCRdb running MiXCR on the PCR reads. The sample records roughly 670,000 distinct CDR3 sequences, about an eighth being singletons. The sequences come from PBMCs, collected before TCRalphabeta/CD19-depleted stem cell transplant. The source of these receptors is a girl aged 2 to 9 with congenital amegakaryocytic thrombocytopenia, due to receive a stem cell transplant.

The sample holds a few counts of this clonotype. This sequence joins TRBV18 and TRBJ2-7; 12 positions match TRBD2. V shed 6 bases and J 4 bases; nucleotides not matched to a gene: 10. The CDR3 is made up of 16 amino acids. Germline V lookup: CDR1 KGHSH, CDR2 LQKENI. CDR3 sequence: CASSHRLAGDQYEQYF. CDR3 sequence (DNA): TGTGCCAGCTCCCATCGACTAGCGGGAGATCAATACGAGCAGTACTTC.

At least ten counts were recorded for this clonotype. The chain uses TRBV11-2 and TRBJ2-3; tentatively, D is TRBD2 (6 bases). The CDR3 is 15 residues long. V lost 3 bases to trimming and J lost 0 bases, with 10 bases between them. CDR1 is SGHAT and CDR2 is FQNNGV in the germline V gene. CDR3 region: CASSFLGTSTDTQYF. The DNA of the CDR3 is TGTGCCAGCAGCTTTCTCGGGACTAGCACAGATACGCAGTATTTT.

This clonotype turned up a few times. This chain connects TRBV5-1 to TRBJ2-1; D not resolved. The CDR3 sequence is 16 residues long. V was pared by 1 base and J by 0 bases, with 11 bases between. CDR1 is SGHRS and CDR2 is YFSETQ in the germline V gene. As DNA, the CDR3 is TGCGCCAGCAGCTTGCCGTTGCTTAGCTCCTACAATGAGCAGTTCTTC. This codes for CASSLPLLSSYNEQFF.

This clonotype was detected ten times or more. V and J are TRBV12-3 or TRBV12-4 and TRBJ1-1; 9 bases are a match to TRBD1. The V and J ends lost 5 bases and 6 bases, in that order; junction bases with no gene match: 7. The CDR3 totals 14 residues. The CDR3, as DNA: TGTGCCAGCAGTACGTACAGGGGGCAGGCTGAAGCTTTCTTT. Translated: CASSTYRGQAEAFF.

This clonotype was counted many times. The V gene is TRBV20-1, the J gene TRBJ1-2; no clear D gene. The CDR3 length is 15 residues. Germline V gene data show CDR1 as DFQATT and CDR2 as SNEGSKA (reference sequence). Trimming took 2 bases from V and 7 from J, leaving 20 bases between them. The CDR3 DNA reads as TGCAGTGCTAGATTGGTACCCGGGATTTTGCTTGGCTACACCTTC. It translates to CSARLVPGILLGYTF.

This clonotype was found many times. This rearrangement joins TRBV29-1 to TRBJ2-3; the match to TRBD1 covers 7 bases. The germline gives CDR1 SQVTM, CDR2 ANQGSEA. With V trimmed by 4 bases and J by 4 bases, 26 bases remained unmatched. The CDR3 runs 20 residues. Written as DNA, the CDR3 is TGCAGCGTTGTGGTATCAGTCGACAGGGCCTTTTCCCTAGTTGCAGATACGCAGTATTTT. Its translation is CSVVVSVDRAFSLVADTQYF.

This clonotype appeared many times. The chain links TRBV5-1 to TRBJ2-1, with 11 bases aligning to TRBD1. Trimming cost V 0 bases and J 8 bases; bases outside gene matches: 4. CDR1 and CDR2 (germline): SGHRS, YFSETQ. This CDR3 region has 15 residues. The CDR3 sequence: CASSLVGGQGDEQFF. The CDR3 region has the DNA TGCGCCAGCAGCTTGGTTGGGGGACAGGGGGATGAGCAGTTCTTC.

V usage is TRBV5-1 and J usage is TRBJ2-2; unclear D gene. CDR1 is SGHRS, CDR2 YFSETQ, per germline. Deletions cut 4 bases from V and 8 bases from J, with 12 bases between. The CDR3 covers 13 residues. The CDR3 sequence: CASSRLIRGELFF. The CDR3 nucleotides read TGCGCCAGCAGCCGACTGATCCGAGGGGAGCTGTTTTTT.

This clonotype showed up just a few times. The chain recombines TRBV4-1 with TRBJ2-2; 7 positions match TRBD2. The CDR3 length is 18 residues. Germline V CDR1 and CDR2: MGHRA, YSYEKL. After removal of 1 base from V and 0 bases from J, the junction contained 8 bases not matched to a gene. CDR3 protein: CASSQVWTSISNTGELFF. The CDR3 DNA reads as TGCGCCAGCAGCCAAGTGTGGACTAGTATCTCGAACACCGGGGAGCTGTTTTTT.

Of note for this clonotype: Without the conserved terminal phenylalanine or tryptophan, this CDR3 likely stems from a read error. The chain couples TRBV5-1 to TRBJ1-1; weak D call: TRBD1 (5 bases). This CDR3 comprises 14 residues. Germline loops: CDR1 SGHRS, CDR2 YFSETQ. Trimming took 0 bases from V and 1 from J, leaving 7 bases between them. Here the CDR3 reads CASSLEQANTEAFL. CDR3 DNA sequence: TGCGCCAGCAGCTTGGAACAGGCGAACACTGAAGCTTTCTTA.

Comments on this clonotype: A junction end diverges from the germline sequence, so it may reflect a read error. The genes are TRBV5-1 and TRBJ2-7; 10 bases fit TRBD2. CDR1 and CDR2 from the germline V gene are SGHRS and YFSETQ. The CDR3 covers 14 residues. Here the CDR3 DNA reads TGCGCCAGCAGGTCTAGCGGGAGTTACTACGAGCAGTCCTTC. This encodes CASRSSGSYYEQSF. Full variable domain (rest looked up from reference TRBV5-1 and TRBJ2-7): KAGVTQTPRYLIKTRGQQVTLSCSPISGHRSVSWYQQTPGQGLQFLFEYFSETQRNKGNFPGRFSGRQFSNSRSEMNVSTLELGDSALYLCASRSSGSYYEQSFGPGTRLTVT.

This clonotype was seen at least ten times. The V gene is TRBV5-1, the J gene TRBJ1-5; the D gene is possibly TRBD1 (5 bases). This CDR3 is built from 14 residues. CDR1 and CDR2 (germline): SGHRS, YFSETQ. The ends were cut back, 0 bases at V and 3 bases at J, with 7 bases in the middle. The CDR3 DNA follows: TGCGCCAGCAGCTTGGGGGGGGACAATCAGCCCCAGCATTTT. Residues: CASSLGGDNQPQHF.

Remarks on this clonotype: A single base separates this from a much larger clone, so it may be a read error. The missing conserved phenylalanine or tryptophan at the end of this CDR3 makes a read error likely. The V gene is TRBV20-1, the J gene TRBJ2-4; 8 bases are shared with TRBD2. The germline CDR1 and CDR2 sequences are DFQATT and SNEGSKA (reference sequence). J gave up 6 bases and V 4 bases, and 17 bases lay outside the gene matches. CDR3 length: 17 amino acids. CDR3 sequence: CSATNPGISGIGNIQYL. In DNA form, the CDR3 reads TGCAGTGCTACCAACCCAGGGATTAGCGGGATCGGAAACATTCAGTACTTA.

Only a few counts were recorded for this clonotype. CDR3 sequence: CASSLDTSGSTNEQFF. DNA of the CDR3: TGCGCCAGCAGCTTGGATACTAGCGGGAGTACGAATGAGCAGTTCTTC. The rearrangement uses TRBV5-1 and TRBJ2-1, with TRBD2 identical over 11 bases. Per the germline V gene, CDR1 is SGHRS and CDR2 is YFSETQ. CDR3 length: 16 amino acids. V dropped 0 bases and J dropped 7; count of bases not matched to a gene: 6.

There are many counts of this clonotype. This chain joins TRBV12-3 or TRBV12-4 and TRBJ2-1; D not certain. Trimming removed 3 bases at V and 4 bases at J, with 10 bases between. This CDR3 region has 14 residues. The CDR3 coding sequence is TGTGCCAGCAGTTTCGGCGGCCCTTACAATGAGCAGTTCTTC. Protein product: CASSFGGPYNEQFF.

This chain uses TRBV5-1 with TRBJ2-3, with TRBD1 as a possible D gene (5 bases). Germline lookup yields CDR1 SGHRS and CDR2 YFSETQ. The CDR3 covers 14 residues. With 4 bases removed from V and 0 bases from J, the gap between germline ends came to 9 bases. The CDR3 sequence is CASSHDSSTDTQYF. The CDR3 DNA reads TGCGCCAGCAGCCACGACAGTAGCACAGATACGCAGTATTTT.

This clonotype has only a few counts. The chain joins TRBV11-2 to TRBJ1-2; 7 nucleotides agree with TRBD1. Unmatched junction bases numbered 6, after V lost 5 bases and J lost 3 bases. CDR1 SGHAT and CDR2 FQNNGV come from the germline V gene. The CDR3 consists of 14 residues. CDR3 residues: CASSQRGPDYGYTF. CDR3 nucleotides: TGTGCCAGCAGCCAAAGGGGGCCCGACTATGGCTACACCTTC.

The chain is built from TRBV7-9 and TRBJ2-1; 10 bases align to TRBD2. The CDR3 contains 14 residues. The germline gives CDR1 SEHNR, CDR2 FQNEAQ (reference sequence). V gave up 3 bases and J gave up 6 bases; unmatched junction bases: 2. The CDR3 region is CASSFGLAANEQFF. CDR3 DNA: TGTGCCAGCAGCTTCGGACTAGCGGCCAATGAGCAGTTCTTC.

The chain couples TRBV29-1 to TRBJ2-7, with D perhaps TRBD1 or TRBD2 (5 bases each). Trimming took 5 bases from V and 0 from J, leaving 11 bases between them. Per the germline V gene, CDR1 is SQVTM and CDR2 is ANQGSEA. This CDR3 spans 13 amino acids. In nucleotides, the CDR3 is TGCAGCGTTCGGGACGGTAGCTCCTACGAGCAGTACTTC. This translates into CSVRDGSSYEQYF.

V is TRBV20-1 and J is TRBJ2-1; TRBD2 aligns across 9 bases. The V gene end was trimmed by 0 bases and the J gene end by 7 bases; junction bases not matched to a gene: 7. CDR1 and CDR2 (germline): DFQATT, SNEGSKA (reference sequence). The CDR3 is 15 amino acids. In DNA, the CDR3 is TGCAGTGCTAGAGACGCTAGCGGGAAAACGAATGAGCAGTTCTTC. This encodes CSARDASGKTNEQFF.